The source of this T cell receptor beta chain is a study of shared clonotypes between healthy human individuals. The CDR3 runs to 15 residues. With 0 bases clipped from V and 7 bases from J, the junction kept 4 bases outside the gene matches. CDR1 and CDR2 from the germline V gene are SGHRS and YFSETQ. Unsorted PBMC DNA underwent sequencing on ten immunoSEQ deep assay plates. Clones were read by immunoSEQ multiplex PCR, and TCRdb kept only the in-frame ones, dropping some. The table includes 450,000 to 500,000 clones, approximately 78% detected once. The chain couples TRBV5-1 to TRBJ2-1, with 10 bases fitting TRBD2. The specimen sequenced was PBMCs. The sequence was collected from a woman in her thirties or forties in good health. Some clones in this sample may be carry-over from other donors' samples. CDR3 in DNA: TGCGCCAGCAGCTTGGAAGCGGGAGGGCAAAATGAGCAGTTCTTC. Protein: CASSLEAGGQNEQFF.